This passage covers 29 T cell receptor beta chains from one sample sequenced in a study of shared clonotypes between healthy human individuals. The protocol was immunoSEQ multiplex PCR, while the TCRdb copy is restricted to in-frame clones and leaves out a portion. Here the sample spans roughly 1,000,000 clones, approximately 80% being singletons. The sample consisted of memory CD4+ T cells from PBMCs. Subset reported: CD45RA-negative fraction. Receptors were obtained from a man aged 18 to 30 in good health. Some clones in this sample may be carry-over from other donors' samples.

V and J are TRBV11-2 and TRBJ2-3, with 7 bases that match TRBD2. Germline CDR1 is SGHAT and CDR2 is FQNNGV. J lost 6 bases, V lost 5 bases, and 14 bases had no gene match. This CDR3 region has 16 residues. The CDR3 region is CASSVRAPGRADTQYF. For the CDR3, the DNA is TGTGCCAGCAGCGTCCGGGCCCCAGGGAGGGCGGATACGCAGTATTTT.

The chain links TRBV11-3 to TRBJ2-7, with 15 bases aligning to TRBD2. The CDR3 is 17 amino acids. The trim removed 5 bases at V and 6 bases at J, leaving 11 bases unmatched. The germline gives CDR1 SGHNT, CDR2 YENEEA. CDR3 nucleotides: TGTGCCAGCAGCCGGGGACTAGCGGGAGGCTTGGGTGGCGAGCAGTACTTC. Its protein product is CASSRGLAGGLGGEQYF.

This rearrangement joins TRBV4-1 to TRBJ1-3, with D possibly TRBD1 on 5 matching bases. V lost 1 base and J 0 bases, leaving 16 bases between the germline ends. CDR3 length equals 18 residues. Germline lookup yields CDR1 MGHRA and CDR2 YSYEKL. CDR3 sequence: CASSQGYLHRGSGNTIYF. The CDR3 DNA follows: TGCGCCAGCAGCCAAGGGTATCTACATAGGGGCTCTGGAAACACCATATATTTT.

The V gene is TRBV4-1, the J gene TRBJ2-3, with a weak D call TRBD2 (5 bases). CDR1 and CDR2 from the germline V gene are MGHRA and YSYEKL. V lost 1 base, J lost 0 bases, and 11 bases lay in between. CDR3 length: 16 residues. CDR3 sequence (DNA): TGCGCCAGCAGCCAAGTATTTAGCGCTAGCACAGATACGCAGTATTTT. Its protein product is CASSQVFSASTDTQYF.

The chain couples TRBV7-2 to TRBJ2-2, with unresolved D. Trimming took 5 bases from V and 6 from J, leaving 10 bases between them. Germline V gene data show CDR1 as SGHTA and CDR2 as FQGNSA. The CDR3 is 13 residues long. The CDR3 nucleotides are TGTGCCAGCAGCGCTCTGGTCGCCGGGGAGCTGTTTTTT. Translated, it gives CASSALVAGELFF.

This clone was counted at least ten times. J is TRBJ2-7 and V is TRBV6-7; D uncertain. TRBV6-7 is labeled an ORF, and its function is uncertain. V was cut by 3 bases and J by 2 bases, with 14 bases left in between. CDR3 length equals 15 residues. As DNA, the CDR3 is TGTGCCAGCAGTTATGGGCACGTATCTCCCTACGAGCAGTACTTC. Encoded protein: CASSYGHVSPYEQYF.

The chain has TRBV7-2 and TRBJ2-3; D possibly corresponds to TRBD2 (6 bases). This CDR3 is built from 15 residues. CDR1 and CDR2 from the germline V gene are SGHTA and FQGNSA. Deletions cut 2 bases from V and 2 bases from J, with 11 bases between. Here the CDR3 DNA reads TGTGCCAGCAGCTTAAGCGGGCGCCACACAGATACGCAGTATTTT. Its translation is CASSLSGRHTDTQYF.

The V call is TRBV7-3, the J call TRBJ2-3; maybe TRBD2 (6 bases). This CDR3 spans 15 amino acids. The germline V and J ends were trimmed by 5 bases and 0 bases, with 12 bases remaining between them. In germline, CDR1 is SGHTA, CDR2 FQGTGA. The CDR3 is CASSVSGSSTDTQYF. CDR3 sequence (DNA): TGTGCCAGCAGCGTAAGCGGGTCTAGCACAGATACGCAGTATTTT.

This clone was seen only once. The gene calls are TRBV19 and TRBJ2-7; TRBD2 matches 16 bases. V was clipped by 5 bases and J by 5 bases; unmatched bases: 3. The length of the CDR3 is 15 residues. Germline CDR1 is LNHDA and CDR2 is SQIVND (reference sequence). This CDR3 reads CASSPGTSGRDEQYF. As DNA, the CDR3 is TGTGCCAGTAGTCCCGGGACTAGCGGGAGGGACGAGCAGTACTTC.

The rearrangement links TRBV12-5 to TRBJ2-5; 11 nucleotides agree with TRBD2. J gave up 3 bases and V 1 base, and 4 bases lay outside the gene matches. This CDR3 comprises 16 residues. Germline CDR1 and CDR2: LGHNT and FRNRAP. The CDR3 loop reads CASGLGTSGGEETQYF. CDR3 DNA: TGTGCTAGTGGTTTGGGAACTAGCGGGGGTGAAGAGACCCAGTACTTC. The complete variable domain, with remaining parts taken from reference TRBV12-5 and TRBJ2-5, reads DARVTQTPRHKVTEMGQEVTMRCQPILGHNTVFWYRQTMMQGLELLAYFRNRAPLDDSGMPKDRFSAEMPDATLATLKIQPSEPRDSAVYFCASGLGTSGGEETQYFGPGTRLLVL.

The chain uses TRBV4-3 and TRBJ2-3; 8 bases align to TRBD2. From germline, CDR1 is LGHNA and CDR2 YSLEER. The V gene end was trimmed by 3 bases and the J gene end by 3 bases; junction bases not matched to a gene: 5. This CDR3 contains 15 residues. The CDR3 DNA reads as TGCGCCAGCAGCCACGGGGGGGGGCGTACAGATACGCAGTATTTT. It encodes CASSHGGGRTDTQYF.

The chain is built from TRBV28 and TRBJ1-4; D perhaps matches TRBD1 (5 bases). This CDR3 comprises 14 residues. The germline V gene encodes CDR1 MDHEN and CDR2 SYDVKM. Trimming took off 4 bases at V and 8 bases at J, with 14 bases between the two ends. CDR3 sequence: CASSYQGGNEKLFF. The CDR3 DNA reads as TGTGCCAGCAGTTACCAGGGAGGTAACGAAAAACTGTTTTTT.

The CDR3 protein is CASRDGLADSSYNEQFF. In nucleotides, the CDR3 is TGTGCCAGCAGAGACGGACTAGCCGATAGCTCCTACAATGAGCAGTTCTTC. V usage is TRBV5-4 and J usage is TRBJ2-1; 8 nucleotides match TRBD2. This CDR3 region has 17 residues. J lost 0 bases, V lost 5 bases, and 10 bases had no gene match. CDR1 and CDR2 (germline): SGHNT, YYREEE (reference sequence).

The rearrangement uses TRBV28 and TRBJ2-2; tentative D call: TRBD1 (6 bases). Germline assignment: CDR1 MDHEN and CDR2 SYDVKM. V was shortened by 5 bases and J by 6 bases, with 13 bases between the two germline ends. This CDR3 contains 14 residues. Here the CDR3 DNA reads TGTGCCAGCAGTATAAAGGGGGTCGCCGGGGAGCTGTTTTTT. Protein: CASSIKGVAGELFF. The whole variable domain, remainder taken from reference TRBV28 and TRBJ2-2, is DVKVTQSSRYLVKRTGEKVFLECVQDMDHENMFWYRQDPGLGLRLIYFSYDVKMKEKGDIPEGYSVSREKKERFSLILESASTNQTSMYLCASSIKGVAGELFFGEGSRLTVL.

The J gene is TRBJ1-1, the V gene TRBV5-8, with 7 nucleotides matching TRBD1. The V segment lost 6 bases and the J segment 8 bases; nucleotides outside the gene matches: 13. The CDR3 is made up of 14 amino acids. CDR1 SGHTS and CDR2 YDEGEE come from the germline V gene. CDR3 loop: CASNQGQLWGEAFF. In DNA form, the CDR3 reads TGTGCCAGCAACCAGGGACAGCTGTGGGGAGAAGCTTTCTTT.

Only a few counts were recorded for this clone. CDR3 protein: CAWGGQTNEQFF. Written as DNA, the CDR3 is TGTGCCTGGGGGGGGCAAACCAATGAGCAGTTCTTC. The rearrangement links TRBV30 to TRBJ2-1; possibly TRBD1 or TRBD2 for D (6 bases each). Germline V CDR1 and CDR2: GTSNPN, SVGIG (reference sequence). With 5 bases removed from V and 6 bases from J, the gap between germline ends came to 11 bases. The CDR3 covers 12 residues.

V and J are TRBV29-1 and TRBJ2-1; D is possibly TRBD1 (6 bases). V was trimmed by 3 bases and J by 7 bases, leaving 13 bases between them. Germline V CDR1 and CDR2: SQVTM, ANQGSEA. CDR3 length equals 13 residues. DNA for the CDR3: TGCAGCGTTGATAGGGGGAAAAGAAATGAGCAGTTCTTC. This sequence encodes CSVDRGKRNEQFF.

The chain combines TRBV4-2 with TRBJ2-5; a possible D gene is TRBD2 (6 bases). With 4 bases removed from V and 0 bases from J, the gap between germline ends came to 15 bases. The CDR3 is 16 amino acids. Germline CDR1 and CDR2: LGHNA and YNFKEQ. Here the CDR3 DNA reads TGTGCCAGCAGCCGCGAGGGCGGAGGGTACCAAGAGACCCAGTACTTC. This translates into CASSREGGGYQETQYF.

Points on this clone: Other DNA sequences from this sample encode an identical CDR3 as well. The chain recombines TRBV20-1 with TRBJ1-1; D call uncertain. CDR3 length: 11 residues. Trimming stripped 3 bases from V and 1 base from J, with 3 bases between. Germline lookup yields CDR1 DFQATT and CDR2 SNEGSKA (reference sequence). CDR3 DNA: TGCAGTGCTAGCAGGAACACTGAAGCTTTCTTT. Its translation: CSASRNTEAFF.

The chain employs TRBV4-2 and TRBJ2-7, with 8 bases identical to TRBD1. Germline V CDR1 and CDR2: LGHNA, YNFKEQ. After removal of 6 bases from V and 4 bases from J, the junction contained 14 bases not matched to a gene. CDR3 length: 16 residues. The CDR3 DNA reads TGTGCCAGCAGTCACATATCGGGACAGGTCGTTTACGAGCAGTACTTC. Translated: CASSHISGQVVYEQYF.

This clone was recorded only once. The genes are TRBV5-4 and TRBJ1-1, with TRBD1 matching over 9 bases. CDR1 and CDR2 (germline): SGHNT, YYREEE (reference sequence). V was clipped by 3 bases and J by 5 bases; unmatched bases: 11. The CDR3 length is 16 residues. This chain's CDR3 is CASSSGGTGRGTEAFF. Here the CDR3 DNA reads TGTGCCAGCAGCTCCGGAGGGACAGGGAGAGGGACTGAAGCTTTCTTT.

This sequence joins TRBV5-1 and TRBJ2-5, with D tentatively TRBD1 or TRBD2 (5 bases each). TRBJ2-7 explains the end of the DNA better; the J call may be wrong. The length of the CDR3 is 14 residues. In germline, CDR1 is SGHRS, CDR2 YFSETQ. The CDR3 protein is CASSSPGRSYEQYF. The CDR3 nucleotides read TGCGCCAGCAGCTCGCCGGGGCGATCCTACGAGCAGTACTTC.

V and J are TRBV29-1 and TRBJ1-2; the D is unclear. The CDR3 extends over 13 amino acids. Deletions cut 4 bases from V and 3 bases from J, with 12 bases between. In germline, CDR1 is SQVTM, CDR2 ANQGSEA. The CDR3 loop reads CSVVGEVYYGYTF. The CDR3 DNA reads as TGCAGCGTTGTTGGGGAAGTTTACTATGGCTACACCTTC. The variable domain in full, completed from reference TRBV29-1 and TRBJ1-2, reads SAVISQKPSRDICQRGTSLTIQCQVDSQVTMMFWYRQQPGQSLTLIATANQGSEATYESGFVIDKFPISRPNLTFSTLTVSNMSPEDSSIYLCSVVGEVYYGYTFGSGTRLTVV.

Note on this clone: Different DNA sequences within this sample yield the same CDR3. DNA of the CDR3: TGTGCCAGTAGTATGTACGGAACCTCCTACGAGCAGTACTTC. Translating it yields CASSMYGTSYEQYF. The chain employs TRBV19 and TRBJ2-7; D remains unclear. Germline-derived CDR1 and CDR2 are LNHDA and SQIVND (reference sequence). V lost 3 bases, J lost 0 bases, and 9 bases lay in between. This CDR3 region has 14 residues.

The CDR3 coding sequence is TGTGCCAGCAGCCTTATTGGGGGACCCGACTACGAGCAGTACTTC. As protein: CASSLIGGPDYEQYF. This chain joins TRBV7-8 and TRBJ2-7, with D perhaps matching TRBD1 or TRBD2 (5 bases each). Trimming took 5 bases from V and 3 from J, leaving 17 bases between them. CDR1 and CDR2 (germline): SGHVS, FQNEAQ. The length of the CDR3 is 15 residues.

This clone was detected a few times. The rearrangement uses TRBV19 and TRBJ2-5; weak D call: TRBD1 (5 bases). The length of the CDR3 is 12 residues. Germline CDR1 LNHDA, CDR2 SQIVND (reference sequence). Trimming removed 7 bases from V and 5 bases from J, with 11 bases in between. CDR3 sequence reads: CASIGAEETQYF. CDR3 in DNA: TGTGCCAGTATTGGGGCGGAGGAGACCCAGTACTTC.

The chain couples TRBV28 to TRBJ1-1; 9 bases match TRBD1. The ends lost 5 bases at V and 10 bases at J; junction bases unmatched: 14. Germline CDR1 MDHEN, CDR2 SYDVKM. The CDR3 contains 15 residues. CDR3 coding DNA: TGTGCCAGCAGTCGACCGGGACAGGGTTTATGGGGAGCTTTCTTT. Residues: CASSRPGQGLWGAFF.

This chain links TRBV7-3 with TRBJ1-1, with TRBD1 identical over 8 bases. CDR3 length equals 15 residues. Germline assignment: CDR1 SGHTA and CDR2 FQGTGA. J gave up 4 bases and V 1 base, and 5 bases lay outside the gene matches. CDR3 bases: TGTGCCAGCAGCTTAATAGACAGGGGCTTCACTGAAGCTTTCTTT. Protein product: CASSLIDRGFTEAFF.

The rearrangement links TRBV11-2 to TRBJ2-1, with TRBD2 as a possible D gene (5 bases). CDR3 size: 15 residues. The germline V gene has CDR1 SGHAT and CDR2 FQNNGV. The germline V and J ends were trimmed by 5 bases and 1 base, with 12 bases remaining between them. Written as DNA, the CDR3 is TGTGCCAGCAGCCGCGACTCGGGATCCTACAATGAGCAGTTCTTC. Protein: CASSRDSGSYNEQFF.